This T cell receptor beta chain was recorded in a study of cytomegalovirus exposure and HLA in healthy donors. V lost 4 bases and J lost 8; bases outside the gene matches: 12. The CDR3 totals 17 residues. In germline, CDR1 is SGHRS, CDR2 YFSETQ. The PCR used 60 Vbeta and 13 Jbeta primers. Per the original data handling: In a later analysis, about 12 million of around 75 million unique beta chains occurred in at least two donors. TCRdb's copy holds only in-frame clones and misses some; the assay was immunoSEQ multiplex PCR. For V, J and clone size, that table is used; D and trimming come from the DNA. Of around 180,000 clones listed, 78% were seen once; the top ten hold around 5.9%. Study-level points and caveats: Earlier analysis found most TCR beta V segments productive about 90% or about 30% of the time. There were several of the most significant clusters that appeared linked to common viral pathogens in a later analysis.

With respect to this clone: Its antigen is currently unknown.

This sequence joins TRBV5-1 and TRBJ2-1, with 13 nucleotides matching TRBD2. Input material: PBMCs. The sequence was collected from a woman aged 25-40 years in good health and CMV-seropositive. Here the CDR3 DNA reads TGCGCCAGCAGCCTCTCCACTAGCGGGAGGGCCGGCGATGAGCAGTTCTTC. It yields the protein CASSLSTSGRAGDEQFF.